A selection of T cell receptor beta chains follows, all from one sample in a study of blood T cell repertoires in COVID-19. Sequencing was performed with immunoSEQ multiplex PCR; in TCRdb, only in-frame clones are kept and a portion is missing. This table holds about 250,000 clones, 87% found once. Input material: peripheral blood. The receptors come from a young man with active or convalescent COVID-19. CDR3s include the opening cysteine and the closing phenylalanine or tryptophan. D genes are given only for firm matches. Size values are once, few and many counts, or a class for expanded clones, and some rows have none.

v_call	d_call	j_call	clone_size	cdr3_aa	cdr3_nt
TRBV6-5	TRBD1	TRBJ1-2	-	CASSRRTGGNYGYTF	TGTGCCAGCAGCCGAAGAACAGGGGGTAACTATGGCTACACCTTC
TRBV28	-	TRBJ1-2	-	CASSVSLLPAVSNYGYTF	TGTGCCAGCAGTGTTTCCCTTCTACCTGCGGTCAGTAACTATGGCTACACCTTC
TRBV15	-	TRBJ2-7	once	CATSRDRVSYEQYF	TGTGCCACCAGCAGAGACAGGGTGTCCTACGAGCAGTACTTC
TRBV5-8	TRBD1	TRBJ1-1	-	CASSWGTGTEAFF	TGTGCCAGCAGCTGGGGGACAGGGACTGAAGCTTTCTTT
TRBV5-1	TRBD2	TRBJ2-5	-	CASSLGLAGKYF	TGCGCCAGCAGCTTGGGACTAGCGGGAAAGTACTTC
TRBV7-3	TRBD1	TRBJ2-2	-	CASSPGQANTGELFF	TGTGCCAGCAGCCCCGGACAGGCGAACACCGGGGAGCTGTTTTTT
TRBV4-3	-	TRBJ2-1	-	CASSQDGGAVDSYNEQFF	TGCGCCAGCAGCCAAGATGGCGGAGCGGTTGACTCCTACAATGAGCAGTTCTTC
TRBV9	TRBD1	TRBJ2-7	-	CASSKGQGLYEQYF	TGTGCCAGCAGTAAGGGACAGGGGCTTTACGAGCAGTACTTC
TRBV10-3	TRBD2	TRBJ2-3	once	CAISESRAGGLDTQYF	TGTGCCATCAGTGAGTCGAGAGCGGGAGGGTTAGATACGCAGTATTTT
TRBV20-1	-	TRBJ2-7	-	CSATSDYEQYF	TGCAGTGCTACCTCAGACTACGAGCAGTACTTC
TRBV29-1	TRBD2	TRBJ2-7	-	CSATSGRDEQYF	TGCAGCGCGACTAGCGGGAGGGATGAGCAGTACTTC
TRBV20-1	-	TRBJ1-2	once	CSARGGGAREKMEGYTF	TGCAGTGCTCGTGGAGGGGGGGCGCGAGAAAAAATGGAGGGCTACACCTTC
TRBV28	-	TRBJ1-6	-	CASSSVVGSYNSPLHF	TGTGCCAGCAGTTCCGTGGTCGGCTCCTATAATTCACCCCTCCACTTT
TRBV7-9	-	TRBJ2-5	-	CASSLAGTKQETQYF	TGTGCCAGCAGCTTAGCGGGGACAAAGCAAGAGACCCAGTACTTC
TRBV3-1/TRBV3-2	-	TRBJ2-1	-	CASRTNNEQFF	TGTGCCAGCAGGACTAACAATGAGCAGTTCTTC
TRBV6-5	TRBD1	TRBJ2-7	-	CASSYSGTGKYEQYF	TGTGCCAGCAGTTACTCCGGGACAGGGAAGTACGAGCAGTACTTC
TRBV18	-	TRBJ2-5	once	CASSPAGGETQYF	TGTGCCAGCTCACCAGCAGGAGGGGAGACCCAGTACTTC
TRBV19	-	TRBJ1-6	-	CASSIGGDSPLHF	TGTGCCAGTAGTATCGGGGGGGATTCACCCCTCCACTTT
TRBV29-1	-	TRBJ1-2	few	CSALSPLNYGYTF	TGCAGCGCCCTAAGTCCCCTGAACTATGGCTACACCTTC
TRBV7-2	-	TRBJ1-2	-	CASSLMAASNYGYTF	TGTGCCAGCAGCTTAATGGCGGCTTCTAACTATGGCTACACCTTC
TRBV6-4	-	TRBJ2-1	-	CASSEFASSYNEQFF	TGTGCCAGCAGTGAGTTCGCGTCCTCCTACAATGAGCAGTTCTTC
TRBV27	TRBD1	TRBJ1-2	-	CASSQHRGPYGYTF	TGTGCCAGCAGCCAACACAGGGGGCCCTATGGCTACACCTTC
TRBV7-3	TRBD2	TRBJ2-1	-	CASSSTTSGNEQFF	TGTGCCAGCAGCTCTACAACTAGCGGGAATGAGCAGTTCTTC
TRBV7-2	-	TRBJ1-2	-	CASSPGGLGGYTF	TGTGCCAGCAGCCCCGGAGGTTTGGGTGGCTACACCTTC
TRBV5-1	-	TRBJ2-5	-	CASSWGRGTYQETQYF	TGCGCCAGCAGCTGGGGTCGGGGGACGTACCAAGAGACCCAGTACTTC
TRBV28	TRBD2	TRBJ2-7	-	CASTSLAGGYEQYF	TGTGCCAGCACCTCACTAGCGGGAGGATACGAGCAGTACTTC
TRBV27	TRBD1	TRBJ2-1	-	CASSLTGGLYNEQFF	TGTGCCAGCAGTTTGACAGGGGGCCTCTACAATGAGCAGTTCTTC
TRBV6-6	-	TRBJ1-4	once	CASTRDRVNEKLFF	TGTGCCAGCACACGAGACAGAGTCAATGAAAAACTGTTTTTT
TRBV21-1	-	TRBJ1-1	-	CASSKVRRQAGAFF	TGTGCCAGCAGCAAAGTGCGCCGACAGGCCGGAGCTTTCTTT
TRBV7-2	-	TRBJ1-1	-	CASSLGPRGEAFF	TGTGCCAGCAGCTTAGGGCCCAGGGGTGAAGCTTTCTTT
TRBV28	-	TRBJ2-7	-	CASSPRAKGNHEQYF	TGTGCCAGCAGTCCCCGGGCCAAGGGGAACCACGAGCAGTACTTC
TRBV7-2	-	TRBJ1-2	few	CASSLSRPDSLYGYTF	TGTGCCAGCAGCTTAAGCCGGCCTGACAGCCTCTATGGCTACACCTTC
TRBV5-6	TRBD1	TRBJ1-2	-	CASSLGTVHGYTF	TGTGCCAGCAGCTTAGGGACAGTCCATGGCTACACCTTC
TRBV7-2	-	TRBJ2-4	-	CASSSPARGKNIQYF	TGTGCCAGCAGCTCCCCGGCCAGGGGCAAAAACATTCAGTACTTC
TRBV5-4	TRBD1	TRBJ2-1	large	CASNPTGQGNEQFF	TGTGCCAGCAATCCGACAGGGCAAGGGAATGAGCAGTTCTTC
TRBV29-1	TRBD1	TRBJ2-7	-	CSVGQGVDEQYF	TGCAGCGTGGGACAGGGAGTAGACGAGCAGTACTTC
TRBV5-6	TRBD1	TRBJ2-5	-	CASNPRTGRGQETQYF	TGTGCCAGCAACCCTAGGACAGGGAGAGGGCAAGAGACCCAGTACTTC
TRBV4-3	-	TRBJ1-6	-	CASSPESSYNSPLHF	TGCGCCAGCAGCCCCGAGAGCTCCTATAATTCACCCCTCCACTTT
TRBV11-2	TRBD1	TRBJ1-2	-	CASSLVGDRANYGYTF	TGTGCCAGCAGCTTAGTTGGGGACAGGGCGAACTATGGCTACACCTTC
TRBV9	TRBD1	TRBJ2-3	-	CASSPTGGLTDTQYF	TGTGCCAGCAGCCCGACAGGGGGCCTGACAGATACGCAGTATTTT
TRBV6-4	-	TRBJ1-3	-	CASSDPSREPERLESSGNTIYF	TGTGCCAGCAGTGACCCCAGCCGGGAGCCCGAACGACTAGAAAGTTCCGGAAACACCATATATTTT
TRBV5-1	-	TRBJ1-6	-	CASREGFDNSPLHF	TGCGCCAGCAGGGAGGGGTTCGATAATTCACCCCTCCACTTT
TRBV27	TRBD1	TRBJ1-5	-	CASSSTGNSNQPQHF	TGTGCCAGCAGCTCGACAGGGAATAGCAATCAGCCCCAGCATTTT
TRBV28	-	TRBJ1-3	-	CASSTTSGGSGNTIYF	TGTGCCAGCAGTACGACGTCGGGGGGCTCTGGAAACACCATATATTTT
TRBV5-1	-	TRBJ1-2	-	CASSLGESNYGYTF	TGCGCCAGCAGCTTGGGGGAGTCTAACTATGGCTACACCTTC
TRBV6-5	-	TRBJ1-5	-	CASQGEDGFNQPQHF	TGTGCCAGCCAAGGAGAAGACGGTTTCAATCAGCCCCAGCATTTT